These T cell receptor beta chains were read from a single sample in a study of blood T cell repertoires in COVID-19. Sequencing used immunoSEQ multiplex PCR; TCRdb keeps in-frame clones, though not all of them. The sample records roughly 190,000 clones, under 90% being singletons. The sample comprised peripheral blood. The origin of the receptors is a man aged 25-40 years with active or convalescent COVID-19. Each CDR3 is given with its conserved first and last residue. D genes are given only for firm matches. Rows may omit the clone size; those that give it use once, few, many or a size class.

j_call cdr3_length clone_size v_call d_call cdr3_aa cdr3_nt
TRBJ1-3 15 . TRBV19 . CASSNPIGAGNTIYF TGTGCCAGTAGTAATCCAATCGGTGCTGGAAACACCATATATTTT
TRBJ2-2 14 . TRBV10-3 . CAIKGHANTGELFF TGTGCCATCAAGGGACATGCGAACACCGGGGAGCTGTTTTTT
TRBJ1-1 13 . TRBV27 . CASSFGLNTEAFF TGTGCCAGCAGTTTCGGACTAAACACTGAAGCTTTCTTT
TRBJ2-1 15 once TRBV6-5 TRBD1 CASRGDRATYNEQFF TGTGCCAGCAGGGGGGACAGGGCCACCTACAATGAGCAGTTCTTC
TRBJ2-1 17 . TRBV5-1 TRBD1 CASSLLGGTGAYNEQFF TGCGCCAGCAGCTTGTTAGGGGGGACAGGCGCTTACAATGAGCAGTTCTTC
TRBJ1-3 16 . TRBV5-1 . CASSPLVGGPEDTIYF TGCGCCAGCAGCCCGCTGGTGGGGGGGCCCGAGGACACCATATATTTT
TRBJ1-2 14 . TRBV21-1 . CASTKGREAYGYTF TGTGCCAGCACCAAGGGCAGGGAGGCCTATGGCTACACCTTC
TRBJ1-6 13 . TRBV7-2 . CASSLNGNSPLHF TGTGCCAGCAGCTTAAACGGGAACTCACCCCTCCACTTT
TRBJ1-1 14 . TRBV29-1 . CSLGGAGGNTEAFF TGCAGCCTGGGGGGGGCCGGCGGGAACACTGAAGCTTTCTTT
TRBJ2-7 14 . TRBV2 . CASSEKTAPYEQYF TGTGCCAGCAGTGAAAAGACTGCGCCCTACGAGCAGTACTTC
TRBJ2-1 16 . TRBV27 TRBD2 CASLSPLAGGPNEQFF TGTGCCAGCTTATCACCTCTAGCGGGAGGGCCCAATGAGCAGTTCTTC
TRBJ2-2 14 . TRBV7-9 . CASSWGDFPGELFF TGTGCCAGCAGTTGGGGGGACTTCCCCGGGGAGCTGTTTTTT
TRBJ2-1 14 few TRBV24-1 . CATSARYAYNEQFF TGTGCCACCAGTGCCCGGTACGCCTACAATGAGCAGTTCTTC
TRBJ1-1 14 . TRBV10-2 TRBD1 CASRSDRGWTEAFF TGCGCCAGCAGATCCGACAGGGGGTGGACTGAAGCTTTCTTT
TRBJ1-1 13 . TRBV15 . CATSRDAEAEAFF TGTGCCACCAGCAGAGACGCAGAGGCTGAAGCTTTCTTT
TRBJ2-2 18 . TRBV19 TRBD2 CASSIDLGLAGGTGELFF TGTGCCAGTAGTATAGATCTTGGACTAGCGGGAGGTACCGGGGAGCTGTTTTTT